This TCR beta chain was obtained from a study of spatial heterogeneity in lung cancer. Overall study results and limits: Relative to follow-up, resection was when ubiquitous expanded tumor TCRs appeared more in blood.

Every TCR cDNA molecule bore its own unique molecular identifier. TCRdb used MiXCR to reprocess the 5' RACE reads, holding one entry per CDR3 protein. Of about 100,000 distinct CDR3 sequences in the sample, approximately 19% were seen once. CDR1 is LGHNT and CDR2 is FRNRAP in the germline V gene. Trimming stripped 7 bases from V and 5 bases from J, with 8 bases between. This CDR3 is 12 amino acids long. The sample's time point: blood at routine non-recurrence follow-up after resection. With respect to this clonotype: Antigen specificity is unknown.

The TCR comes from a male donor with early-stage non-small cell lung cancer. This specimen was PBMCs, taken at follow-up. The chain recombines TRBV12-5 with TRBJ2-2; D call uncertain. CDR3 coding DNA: TGTGCTAGTGCCGGGTGGACCGGGGAGCTGTTTTTT. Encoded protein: CASAGWTGELFF.